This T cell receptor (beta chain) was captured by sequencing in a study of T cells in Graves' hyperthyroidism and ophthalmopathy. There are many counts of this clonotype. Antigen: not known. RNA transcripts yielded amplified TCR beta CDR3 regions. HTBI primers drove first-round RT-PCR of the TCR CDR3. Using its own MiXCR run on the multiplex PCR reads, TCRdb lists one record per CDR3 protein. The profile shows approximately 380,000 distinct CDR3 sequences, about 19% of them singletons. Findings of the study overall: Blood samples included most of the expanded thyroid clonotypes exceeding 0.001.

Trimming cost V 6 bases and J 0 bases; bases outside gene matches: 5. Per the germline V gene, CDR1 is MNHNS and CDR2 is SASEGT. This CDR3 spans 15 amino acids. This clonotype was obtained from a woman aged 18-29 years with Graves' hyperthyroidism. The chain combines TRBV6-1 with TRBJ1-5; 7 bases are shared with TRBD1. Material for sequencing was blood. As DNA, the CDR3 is TGTGCCAGCAGCCCGGGACAGTATAGCAATCAGCCCCAGCATTTT. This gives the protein CASSPGQYSNQPQHF.